This T cell receptor (beta chain) was retrieved from a study of blood T cell repertoires in COVID-19. This CDR3 has 12 residues. The junction had 8 bases not matched to a gene; V was cut back by 6 bases and J by 10 bases. Germline V gene sequence: CDR1 MNHEY, CDR2 SVGAGI. Enrolment of Seattle patients took place during active infection, and they were followed longitudinally. TCRdb keeps only in-frame clones here, not all; method: immunoSEQ multiplex PCR. The table lists nearly 350,000 clones, 87% of them singletons, with more than 5% in the top ten. The clonotype was recovered from a woman aged 45-65 years with COVID-19, enrolled during active disease. Sequencing was done on a sample of peripheral blood. The chain links TRBV6-5 to TRBJ1-2; 7 nucleotides agree with TRBD1. CDR3 residues: CASSKTGIDYTF. The CDR3 DNA follows: TGTGCCAGCAGCAAGACAGGGATCGACTACACCTTC.